This note documents a single TCR beta chain sequence. Antigen unknown. The source of the sample is a study of cytomegalovirus exposure and HLA in healthy donors. Amplification used 60 Vbeta primers and 13 Jbeta primers. Method: immunoSEQ multiplex PCR; TCRdb's copy keeps in-frame clones and lacks some. The sample records more than 95,000 clones, roughly 80% being singletons. Whole-study findings and limits: Data from an earlier analysis indicated that most TCR beta V segments were productive either about 87% or about 30% of the time.

The V gene's germline CDR1 is SQVTM and CDR2 ANQGSEA. CDR3 length: 14 amino acids. V shed 6 bases, J shed 6 bases, and the junction held 10 bases outside the gene matches. The specimen was PBMCs. This receptor was obtained from a man between 50 and 59 years old in good health and CMV-seropositive. The chain couples TRBV29-1 to TRBJ2-2; 7 nucleotides line up with TRBD1. The CDR3 DNA reads as TGCAGCGTCGCAGGGGGTGAACGGTCCGGGGAGCTGTTTTTT. Amino acid sequence: CSVAGGERSGELFF.